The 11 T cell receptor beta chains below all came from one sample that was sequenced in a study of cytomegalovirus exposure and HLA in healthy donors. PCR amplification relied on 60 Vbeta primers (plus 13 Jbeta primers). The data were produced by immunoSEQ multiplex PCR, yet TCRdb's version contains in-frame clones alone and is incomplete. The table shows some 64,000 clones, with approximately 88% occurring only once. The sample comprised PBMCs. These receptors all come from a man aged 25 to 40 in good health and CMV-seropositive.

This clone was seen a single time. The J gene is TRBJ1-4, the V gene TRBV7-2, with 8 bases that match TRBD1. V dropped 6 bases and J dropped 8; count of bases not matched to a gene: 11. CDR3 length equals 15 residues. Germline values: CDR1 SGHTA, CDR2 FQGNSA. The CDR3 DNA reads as TGTGCCAGCAGTTGGGTCGGACAGGGAGGAGAAAAACTGTTTTTT. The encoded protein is CASSWVGQGGEKLFF.

The CDR3 reads CASTTGTIHLYF. The CDR3 coding sequence is TGTGCCAGCACCACCGGGACTATTCATTTGTATTTT. The rearrangement uses TRBV6-6 and TRBJ2-3; 7 positions agree with TRBD2. V dropped 7 bases and J dropped 14; count of bases not matched to a gene: 12. The CDR3 has 12 amino acids. Per the germline V gene, CDR1 is MNHNY and CDR2 is SVGAGI (reference sequence).

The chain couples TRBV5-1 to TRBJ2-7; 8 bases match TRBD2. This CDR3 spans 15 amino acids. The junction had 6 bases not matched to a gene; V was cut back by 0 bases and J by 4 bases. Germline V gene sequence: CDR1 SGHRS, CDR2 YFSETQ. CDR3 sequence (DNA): TGCGCCAGCAGCTTGGTTGCGGGAGGTCCGTACGAGCAGTACTTC. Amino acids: CASSLVAGGPYEQYF. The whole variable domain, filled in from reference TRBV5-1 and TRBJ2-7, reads KAGVTQTPRYLIKTRGQQVTLSCSPISGHRSVSWYQQTPGQGLQFLFEYFSETQRNKGNFPGRFSGRQFSNSRSEMNVSTLELGDSALYLCASSLVAGGPYEQYFGPGTRLTVT.

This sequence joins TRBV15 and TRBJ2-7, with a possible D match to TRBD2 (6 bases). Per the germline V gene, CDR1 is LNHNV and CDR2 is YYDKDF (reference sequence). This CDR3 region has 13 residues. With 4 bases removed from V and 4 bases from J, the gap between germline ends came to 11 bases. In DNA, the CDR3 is TGTGCCACCAGCAAACCGGGAGTTTACGAGCAGTACTTC. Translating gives CATSKPGVYEQYF.

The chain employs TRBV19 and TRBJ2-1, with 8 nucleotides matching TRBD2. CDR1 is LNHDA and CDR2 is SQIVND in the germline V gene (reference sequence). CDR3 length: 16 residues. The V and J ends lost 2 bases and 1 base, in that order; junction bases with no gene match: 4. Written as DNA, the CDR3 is TGTGCCAGTAGTATACAAGCGGGAGCTTCCTACAATGAGCAGTTCTTC. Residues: CASSIQAGASYNEQFF.

The CDR3 coding sequence is TGTGCCAGCAGCCATCGGCAGGGCGAGCAGTACTTC. Its protein product is CASSHRQGEQYF. This chain connects TRBV7-9 to TRBJ2-7; TRBD1 might be the D (5 bases). The CDR3 extends over 12 amino acids. CDR1 and CDR2 (germline): SEHNR, FQNEAQ (reference sequence). V was cut by 5 bases and J by 6 bases, with 11 bases left in between.

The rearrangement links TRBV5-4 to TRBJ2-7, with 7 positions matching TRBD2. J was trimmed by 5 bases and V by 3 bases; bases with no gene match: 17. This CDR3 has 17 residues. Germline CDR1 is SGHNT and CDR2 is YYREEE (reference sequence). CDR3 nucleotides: TGTGCCAGCAGCTCGGACCCAGCGGGACCCGGAGTCCACGAGCAGTACTTC. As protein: CASSSDPAGPGVHEQYF. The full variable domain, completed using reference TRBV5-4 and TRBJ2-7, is ETGVTQSPTHLIKTRGQQVTLRCSSQSGHNTVSWYQQALGQGPQFIFQYYREEENGRGNFPPRFSGLQFPNYSSELNVNALELDDSALYLCASSSDPAGPGVHEQYFGPGTRLTVT.

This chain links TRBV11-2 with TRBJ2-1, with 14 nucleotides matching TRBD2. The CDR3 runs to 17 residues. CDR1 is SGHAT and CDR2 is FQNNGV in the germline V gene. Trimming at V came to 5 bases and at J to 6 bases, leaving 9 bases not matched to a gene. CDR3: CASSPPPGTSGSNEQFF. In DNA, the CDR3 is TGTGCCAGCAGCCCACCCCCGGGGACTAGCGGGAGCAATGAGCAGTTCTTC.

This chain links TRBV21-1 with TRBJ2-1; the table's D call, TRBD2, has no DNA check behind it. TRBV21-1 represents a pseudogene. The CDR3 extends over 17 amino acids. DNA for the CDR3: TGTGCCAGCAGCAAAGCCGGACTAGCGGGAGAGTTTGGTGAGCAGTTCTTC. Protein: CASSKAGLAGEFGEQFF.

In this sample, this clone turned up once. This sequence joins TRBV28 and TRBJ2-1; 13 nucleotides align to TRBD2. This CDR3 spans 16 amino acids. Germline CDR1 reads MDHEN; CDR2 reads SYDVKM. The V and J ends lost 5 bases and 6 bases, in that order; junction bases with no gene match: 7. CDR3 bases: TGTGCCAGCAGTCCAATTAGACTAGCGGGAGGCAATGAGCAGTTCTTC. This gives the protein CASSPIRLAGGNEQFF.

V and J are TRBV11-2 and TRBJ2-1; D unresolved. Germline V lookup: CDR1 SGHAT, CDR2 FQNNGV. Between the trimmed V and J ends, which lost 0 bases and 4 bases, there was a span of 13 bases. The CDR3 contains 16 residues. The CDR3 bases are TGTGCCAGCAGCTTAGATACAGCCGTCCTTTACAATGAGCAGTTCTTC. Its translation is CASSLDTAVLYNEQFF.